Below are 15 T cell receptor beta chains sequenced from a single sample in a study of a mutant IDH1 vaccine in newly diagnosed glioma. Sequencing used immunoSEQ multiplex PCR; TCRdb keeps in-frame clones, though not all of them. This repertoire shows some 95,000 clones, roughly 78% found once; its top ten account for approximately 7.6%. Time point noted: baseline, week 1 (first vaccination visit). The treatment here: pre-vaccination baseline after standard-of-care therapy. The material was PBMCs, obtained from a glioma patient treated with radiotherapy, temozolomide or both. These receptors were obtained from a man aged 35 to 55 with glioma.

This chain uses TRBV28 with TRBJ2-1, with D possibly matching TRBD2 (5 bases). CDR1 is MDHEN and CDR2 is SYDVKM in the germline V gene. The V end was cut by 5 bases, the J end by 0 bases, with 11 bases between. CDR3 length equals 15 residues. CDR3 DNA: TGTGCCAGCAGTCCGCAAGGGAGCTCCTACAATGAGCAGTTCTTC. It encodes CASSPQGSSYNEQFF.

CDR3 sequence reads: CSPRGTDTQYF. CDR3 nucleotide sequence: TGCAGTCCTCGGGGCACAGATACGCAGTATTTT. This chain uses TRBV20-1 with TRBJ2-3; no clear D. The V gene lost 8 bases and the J gene lost 1 base, with 7 bases spanning the gap. The V gene's germline CDR1 is DFQATT and CDR2 SNEGSKA (reference sequence). CDR3 length equals 11 residues.

The chain uses TRBV11-3 and TRBJ2-5; 13 nucleotides line up with TRBD2. The ends lost 3 bases at V and 5 bases at J; junction bases unmatched: 9. This CDR3 spans 17 amino acids. The germline gives CDR1 SGHNT, CDR2 YENEEA. The CDR3 DNA is TGTGCCAGCAGCTTTTCCGGGACTAGCGGGGTGTCGGAGACCCAGTACTTC. It is translated as CASSFSGTSGVSETQYF.

This chain uses TRBV7-2 with TRBJ2-1; D gene ambiguous. Germline V gives CDR1 SGHTA, CDR2 FQGNSA. V lost 3 bases, J lost 9 bases, and 9 bases lay in between. This CDR3 has 12 amino acids. In DNA, the CDR3 is TGTGCCAGCAGCTTTAGCAGTTCTGAGCAGTTCTTC. Its translation: CASSFSSSEQFF. Together with reference TRBV7-2 and TRBJ2-1, the CDR3 gives the full variable domain: GAGVSQSPSNKVTEKGKDVELRCDPISGHTALYWYRQSLGQGLEFLIYFQGNSAPDKSGLPSDRFSAERTGGSVSTLTIQRTQQEDSAVYLCASSFSSSEQFFGPGTRLTVL.

The chain uses TRBV30 and TRBJ2-3; 11 bases are a match to TRBD2. There are 15 residues in the CDR3. V trimming: 3 bases; J trimming: 3 bases; junction bases outside the gene matches: 5. Germline V gene lookup returns CDR1 GTSNPN and CDR2 SVGIG (reference sequence). The CDR3 nucleotides read TGTGCCTGGAGCATCGCTAGCGGGAGGACAGATACGCAGTATTTT. It yields the protein CAWSIASGRTDTQYF.

J is TRBJ2-7 and V is TRBV27; D is undetermined. V lost 10 bases to trimming and J lost 12 bases, with 10 bases between them. CDR3 length: 8 residues. The germline gives CDR1 MNHEY, CDR2 SMNVEV (reference sequence). CDR3 DNA sequence: TGTGCCACCACGACCCCGTACTTC. Translated: CATTTPYF.

V is TRBV9 and J is TRBJ2-7; the match to TRBD2 covers 11 bases. The CDR3 spans 15 residues. The V segment lost 4 bases and the J segment 2 bases; nucleotides outside the gene matches: 5. Germline-derived CDR1 and CDR2 are SGDLS and YYNGEE. CDR3 DNA: TGTGCCAGCAGCCCCTCGGGACTAGCGGCCTACGAGCAGTACTTC. Protein: CASSPSGLAAYEQYF.

The chain recombines TRBV4-3 with TRBJ2-7; 9 bases are a match to TRBD1. CDR3 length: 16 residues. Germline lookup yields CDR1 LGHNA and CDR2 YSLEER. V lost 2 bases to trimming and J lost 6 bases; unmatched junction nucleotides: 11. The CDR3 loop is CASSQHTRDREPEQYF. DNA of the CDR3: TGCGCCAGCAGCCAACACACCCGGGACAGGGAACCCGAGCAGTACTTC.

As DNA, the CDR3 is TGCGCCAGCAGCTTGGCACTCGACCTTAACACTGAAGCTTTCTTT. Protein product: CASSLALDLNTEAFF. V gene TRBV5-1 combines with J gene TRBJ1-1; D is unresolved. The CDR3 sequence is 15 residues long. Trimming took 0 bases from V and 2 from J, leaving 11 bases between them. In germline, CDR1 is SGHRS, CDR2 YFSETQ.

This clone was recorded once. One end of the junction is discordant with germline, which a read error may explain. The J gene is TRBJ2-1, the V gene TRBV7-7, with 11 bases matching TRBD2. The germline CDR1 and CDR2 sequences are SSHAT and FNYEAQ (reference sequence). The CDR3 covers 15 residues. CDR3 DNA sequence: TGTGCTAGCAGCTTATCTAGCGGGAGGATCGATGAGCAGTTCTTC. This sequence encodes CASSLSSGRIDEQFF.

This sequence joins TRBV15 and TRBJ2-3; D remains ambiguous. The germline V gene has CDR1 LNHNV and CDR2 YYDKDF (reference sequence). The CDR3 totals 15 residues. Between the trimmed V and J ends, which lost 1 base and 5 bases, there was a span of 13 bases. The CDR3 DNA reads TGTGCCACCAGCAGAGCGGTTGGCTCGGTAGATACGCAGTATTTT. Translating it yields CATSRAVGSVDTQYF.

This clone was recorded a few times. V usage is TRBV4-3 and J usage is TRBJ2-2, with 10 nucleotides matching TRBD1. V trimming: 3 bases; J trimming: 1 base; junction bases outside the gene matches: 8. The CDR3 loop spans 18 amino acids. The germline CDR1 and CDR2 sequences are LGHNA and YSLEER. CDR3 in amino acids: CASSQDLGTGVNTGELFF. CDR3 in DNA: TGCGCCAGCAGCCAGGACCTCGGGACAGGGGTGAACACCGGGGAGCTGTTTTTT.

The V call is TRBV29-1, the J call TRBJ1-2, with 12 bases aligning to TRBD1. Germline CDR1 and CDR2: SQVTM and ANQGSEA. J lost 7 bases, V lost 6 bases, and 9 bases had no gene match. The CDR3 length is 14 residues. The CDR3 nucleotides are TGCAGCGTAGCGTCGGGACAGGGGGCAAGTGGCTACACCTTC. Its protein is CSVASGQGASGYTF.

This sequence joins TRBV7-2 and TRBJ2-1; D call uncertain. Germline CDR1 is SGHTA and CDR2 is FQGNSA. The CDR3 totals 14 residues. Trimming took 1 base from V and 6 from J, leaving 10 bases between them. This CDR3 is CASSLGVVANEQFF. CDR3 sequence (DNA): TGTGCCAGCAGCTTAGGAGTAGTAGCCAATGAGCAGTTCTTC.

The V call is TRBV2, the J call TRBJ2-5; unclear D gene. Matching the DNA end better, TRBJ2-7 makes the J call doubtful. Germline CDR1 reads SNHLY; CDR2 reads FYNNEI. The CDR3 runs 12 residues. CDR3 protein: CASSPGRTEQYF. The CDR3 bases are TGTGCCAGCAGCCCCGGACGGACCGAGCAGTACTTC.